In this sample, the clone carrying this T cell receptor (beta chain) turned up a few times. Its matching antigen is unknown. The data were taken from a study of a mutant IDH1 vaccine in newly diagnosed glioma. Study background: The sex distribution of treated patients was about 62% male and roughly 40% female, with a mean age of around 40 years. Patients previously underwent radiotherapy, temozolomide, or both, and most underwent both.

Produced via immunoSEQ multiplex PCR; TCRdb's table is partial and in-frame only. The sample has under 150,000 clones, roughly 77% seen once. Germline CDR1 and CDR2: GTSNPN and SVGIG (reference sequence). The ends lost 5 bases at V and 8 bases at J; junction bases unmatched: 12. There are 14 residues in the CDR3. Specified time point: week 11, during vaccination. Every vaccination contained 300 ug of the mutant IDH1 20-mer peptide and was paired with topical imiquimod. The sequence was obtained from a man aged 35-49 years with glioma. The chain links TRBV30 to TRBJ1-2, with TRBD1 matching over 9 bases. This sample comprised PBMCs, obtained from a glioma patient whose treatment included an IDH1 peptide vaccine. CDR3 nucleotide sequence: TGTGCCTGGGCTGCTACGGACAGGGGAGGAGGCTACACCTTC. This encodes CAWAATDRGGGYTF.